These T cell receptor beta chains were read from a single sample in a study of regulatory T cells in long-lasting Graves disease. TCRdb fed the multiplex PCR reads into MiXCR, producing one record per CDR3 protein. The sample contains nearly 350,000 distinct CDR3 sequences, around 19% of which appear only once. The sequencing here drew on peripheral blood mononuclear cells (PBMCs), taken when the disease was refractory, from a patient treated with antithyroid drugs. These receptors came from a female donor with Graves disease. The CDR3 runs from the conserved cysteine through the conserved F or W.

v_call cdr3_aa
TRBV12-3/TRBV12-4 CASSRGQGDYTGELFF
TRBV6-1 CASKKGSYYGYTF
TRBV20-1 CSASQGAKNIQYF
TRBV2 CASSGQLYEQYF
TRBV7-6 CASSLHQPQHF
TRBV2 CASRGLLNTGELFF
TRBV29-1 CSVVGGFTGELFF
TRBV4-2 CASSQDLRDRDEKLFF
TRBV19 CASSIRGNTEAFF
TRBV6-1 CASSPSGQFYEQYF
TRBV12-3/TRBV12-4 CASSLYGSYYGYTF
TRBV10-3 CAISELGVTEAFF
TRBV27 CASSTPGARVYF
TRBV19 CASKDSQDSAPGANVLTF
TRBV20-1 CSARRQGYLYEQYF
TRBV11-3 CASSFGDGLGEAFF
TRBV5-4 CASSRDPLEEKLFF
TRBV12-5 CASGLRQATLNTEAFF
TRBV12-3/TRBV12-4 CASSPGPDYSPLHF
TRBV12-3/TRBV12-4 CASTPRQGRYGYTF
TRBV4-1 CASSLLALGHLTAFF
TRBV29-1 CSVEGLQKGRQETQYF
TRBV6-5 CASSYRLNTEAFF
TRBV12-3/TRBV12-4 CASSQTHLAGAIQYF
TRBV12-3/TRBV12-4 CASSLRDFGGEQFF
TRBV10-3 CAIRRHSGSGSQETQYF
TRBV5-1 CASSLDGLFGGELFF
TRBV3-1 CASSLRGSNEKLFF
TRBV11-2 CASSLTLARGNEQFF
TRBV7-2 CASSPRTGRPSYEQYF
TRBV2 CASSARDSPNTEAFF
TRBV16 CASSQWDRTRSLEQYF
TRBV5-5 CASSSQGKETQYF
TRBV15 CATSRAGGPQPQHF
TRBV28 CASSLLQGKTEAFF
TRBV30 CACRAGGDEQYF
TRBV6-1 CASFGQNSYNSPLHF
TRBV11-2 CASSSLPTGGGGYEQYF
TRBV30 CAWKRGQGDEKLFF